What follows are 30 T cell receptor beta chains derived from one specimen sequenced in a study of human T cells and chemical hapten exposure. The sample's time point: patch test 2, 6 weeks after DPC sensitization. Treatment here: therapeutic diphenylcyclopropenone sensitization with weekly scalp DPC. TCRdb itself ran the RACE reads through MiXCR, one entry per CDR3 protein. In the table there are about 94,000 distinct CDR3 sequences, approximately 8.6% of which are singletons. Source: whole blood, taken in connection with sensitization to the hapten diphenylcyclopropenone (DPC). The receptors were sampled from a woman aged 40 to 49 with alopecia areata. Some clones in this sample may be carry-over from other donors' samples.

At least ten counts were recorded for this clonotype. In DNA form, the CDR3 reads TGTGCCAGCAGTTACTCTACCTTCGGTCAGCCCCAGCATTTT. Translation: CASSYSTFGQPQHF. This chain uses TRBV6-2 or TRBV6-3 with TRBJ1-5, with D unclear. This CDR3 has 14 residues. V lost 0 bases, J lost 6 bases, and 9 bases lay in between. CDR1 and CDR2 (germline): MNHEY, SVGEGT.

This clonotype was counted at least ten times. The rearrangement links TRBV11-2 to TRBJ2-3, with TRBD2 identical over 11 bases. Germline V gene sequence: CDR1 SGHAT, CDR2 FQNNGV. V lost 0 bases and J lost 1; bases outside the gene matches: 6. This CDR3 contains 18 residues. The CDR3 coding sequence is TGTGCCAGCAGCTTAGAACCGGGACTAGCGGTTCGCACAGATACGCAGTATTTT. It encodes CASSLEPGLAVRTDTQYF. Drawing the rest from reference TRBV11-2 and TRBJ2-3, the complete variable domain is EAGVAQSPRYKIIEKRQSVAFWCNPISGHATLYWYQQILGQGPKLLIQFQNNGVVDDSQLPKDRFSAERLKGVDSTLKIQPAKLEDSAVYLCASSLEPGLAVRTDTQYFGPGTRLTVL.

This clonotype was counted between two and nine times. The chain uses TRBV12-3 or TRBV12-4 and TRBJ2-7; 11 nucleotides agree with TRBD1. The V and J ends lost 4 bases and 5 bases, in that order; junction bases with no gene match: 10. There are 16 residues in the CDR3. The chain's CDR3 is CASSYLLGQGAHEQYF. In DNA, the CDR3 is TGTGCCAGCAGTTACCTCCTCGGACAGGGGGCCCACGAGCAGTACTTC.

This clonotype was picked up a small number of times. The CDR3 loop reads CSASPYNPNQPQHF. The CDR3 DNA reads TGCAGTGCTAGCCCTTACAACCCTAATCAGCCCCAGCATTTT. The chain employs TRBV20-1 and TRBJ1-5; D remains ambiguous. Germline loops: CDR1 DFQATT, CDR2 SNEGSKA (reference sequence). The ends were cut back, 3 bases at V and 4 bases at J, with 13 bases in the middle. This CDR3 region has 14 residues.

This clonotype has at least ten counts. The chain employs TRBV9 and TRBJ1-2; D unresolved. V lost 9 bases and J lost 0, with 12 bases in between. This CDR3 is built from 13 residues. Germline assignment: CDR1 SGDLS and CDR2 YYNGEE. CDR3 loop: CATSEIANYGYTF. DNA of the CDR3: TGTGCCACTTCCGAAATAGCTAACTATGGCTACACCTTC.

This rearrangement joins TRBV7-2 to TRBJ2-3; 10 bases align to TRBD2. The CDR3 has 15 amino acids. CDR1 and CDR2 from the germline V gene are SGHTA and FQGNSA. V dropped 5 bases and J dropped 6; count of bases not matched to a gene: 8. CDR3 residues: CASSAASGRSDTQYF. The CDR3 region has the DNA TGTGCCAGCAGCGCCGCTAGCGGGAGATCCGATACGCAGTATTTT.

At least ten counts were recorded for this clonotype. Germline is not matched at one junction end, which may reflect a read error. V is TRBV20-1 and J is TRBJ2-5, with D tentatively TRBD1 (6 bases). The CDR3 totals 12 residues. Looked up from germline, CDR1 is DFQATT and CDR2 is SNEGSKA (reference sequence). This chain's CDR3 is CSARGGQETQYF. CDR3 bases: TGCAGTGCAAGAGGGGGACAAGAGACCCAGTACTTC.

This clonotype was recorded a few times. This chain links TRBV7-2 with TRBJ1-5; a possible D gene is TRBD1 (6 bases). V lost 5 bases, J lost 0 bases, and 11 bases lay in between. The CDR3 is made up of 15 amino acids. Germline V gene lookup returns CDR1 SGHTA and CDR2 FQGNSA. The CDR3 here is CASSPGQISNQPQHF. For the CDR3, the DNA is TGTGCCAGCAGCCCCGGACAGATTAGCAATCAGCCCCAGCATTTT.

The chain recombines TRBV7-9 with TRBJ1-1; a possible D gene is TRBD1 (5 bases). This CDR3 region has 15 residues. Germline V lookup: CDR1 SEHNR, CDR2 FQNEAQ (reference sequence). The V and J ends lost 1 base and 4 bases respectively, with 13 bases between them. This CDR3 reads CASSLEVRRGTEAFF. The CDR3 nucleotides read TGTGCCAGCAGCTTAGAAGTCCGGAGGGGCACTGAAGCTTTCTTT.

The sample holds a few counts of this clonotype. Because it lacks the conserved phenylalanine or tryptophan at the end, this CDR3 is likely a read error. The chain joins TRBV3-1 to TRBJ2-7, with D hard to call. The CDR3 length is 11 residues. The ends were cut back, 11 bases at V and 7 bases at J, with 15 bases in the middle. Germline CDR1 and CDR2: LGHDT and YNNKEL (reference sequence). CDR3 sequence reads: CACGLGTEQYS. In nucleotides, the CDR3 is TGTGCCTGTGGCCTGGGCACTGAGCAGTACTCC.

This clonotype was counted many times. This sequence joins TRBV5-6 and TRBJ2-5; 7 bases match TRBD1. The junction had 11 bases not matched to a gene; V was cut back by 2 bases and J by 4 bases. Germline CDR1 and CDR2: SGHDT and YYEEEE. This CDR3 is built from 16 residues. CDR3 residues: CASSFWYRQGRETQYF. CDR3 nucleotide sequence: TGTGCCAGCAGCTTCTGGTATCGACAGGGAAGAGAGACCCAGTACTTC.

The chain combines TRBV28 with TRBJ1-2; no firm D call. This CDR3 contains 14 residues. V lost 7 bases, J lost 2 bases, and 14 bases lay in between. Germline values: CDR1 MDHEN, CDR2 SYDVKM. The CDR3 bases are TGTGCCAGCACTCGGCCAGATACGAACTATGGCTACACCTTC. This sequence encodes CASTRPDTNYGYTF.

This chain connects TRBV7-9 to TRBJ2-7; D is unclear. The germline gives CDR1 SEHNR, CDR2 FQNEAQ (reference sequence). The CDR3 has 14 residues. V was clipped by 3 bases and J by 4 bases, with 13 bases between them. CDR3 sequence reads: CASSLTVSPYEQYF. In DNA form, the CDR3 reads TGTGCCAGCAGCTTGACTGTGTCACCGTACGAGCAGTACTTC.

This clonotype appeared many times. The rearrangement uses TRBV28 and TRBJ1-1; D may be TRBD1 (6 bases). The CDR3 loop spans 17 amino acids. Trimming left V 5 bases short and J 6 bases short, with 25 bases between. Germline CDR1 MDHEN, CDR2 SYDVKM. The CDR3: CASSPLGTGSDRPEAFF. CDR3 bases: TGTGCCAGCAGTCCCCTGGGAACAGGGTCCGATCGTCCTGAAGCTTTCTTT.

This clonotype was counted many times. The chain has TRBV4-1 and TRBJ2-1; D possibly matches TRBD1 or TRBD2 (7 bases each). Germline assignment: CDR1 MGHRA and CDR2 YSYEKL. The CDR3 is 13 amino acids. The ends were cut back, 0 bases at V and 10 bases at J, with 10 bases in the middle. The CDR3 sequence: CASSQDQGGEQFF. Written as DNA, the CDR3 is TGCGCCAGCAGCCAAGATCAGGGGGGGGAGCAGTTCTTC.

This clonotype was seen ten or more times. The chain has TRBV28 and TRBJ1-1; 10 bases line up with TRBD1. V shed 6 bases and J 3 bases; nucleotides not matched to a gene: 4. The CDR3 is 14 residues long. Germline-derived CDR1 and CDR2 are MDHEN and SYDVKM. CDR3 in DNA: TGTGCCAGCAGCCAAGGACAGGGGGACACTGAAGCTTTCTTT. Protein: CASSQGQGDTEAFF.

The chain recombines TRBV27 with TRBJ1-6, with 11 bases that match TRBD1. The J segment lost 7 bases and the V segment lost 3 bases, leaving 14 bases of the junction unmatched. Germline V gives CDR1 MNHEY, CDR2 SMNVEV (reference sequence). The CDR3 consists of 19 residues. CDR3 DNA sequence: TGTGCCAGCAGTTTTATACCCGGGACAGGGGGACTACCAAATTCACCCCTCCACTTT. This codes for CASSFIPGTGGLPNSPLHF.

This clonotype has just a few counts. CDR3 coding DNA: TGCAGTGCTAGCACGGGAGAGGTATACGAGCAGTACTTC. Its protein product is CSASTGEVYEQYF. The rearrangement joins TRBV20-1 to TRBJ2-7; a weak D match, TRBD2 (6 bases). Between the trimmed V and J ends, which lost 3 bases and 4 bases, there was a span of 13 bases. The CDR3 length is 13 residues. Germline V gives CDR1 DFQATT, CDR2 SNEGSKA (reference sequence).

This clonotype was counted many times. The V gene is TRBV9, the J gene TRBJ2-7; 8 nucleotides align to TRBD1. V gave up 3 bases and J gave up 1 base; unmatched junction bases: 6. The germline CDR1 and CDR2 sequences are SGDLS and YYNGEE. The CDR3 is made up of 15 amino acids. The CDR3 DNA is TGTGCCAGCAGCGCGTCCGGGACAGGTTCCTACGAGCAGTACTTC. It codes for CASSASGTGSYEQYF.

This clonotype was observed many times. The chain employs TRBV4-3 and TRBJ2-7; 11 bases line up with TRBD2. V lost 4 bases and J lost 7; bases outside the gene matches: 12. Germline-derived CDR1 and CDR2 are LGHNA and YSLEER. CDR3 size: 16 residues. CDR3 region: CASSPQPGLAASEQYF. DNA of the CDR3: TGCGCCAGCAGCCCGCAACCGGGACTAGCGGCCTCGGAGCAGTACTTC.

The chain recombines TRBV25-1 with TRBJ2-7; TRBD2 agrees at 8 bases. The junction had 9 bases not matched to a gene; V was cut back by 6 bases and J by 5 bases. Germline CDR1 is MGHDK and CDR2 is SYGVNS. The CDR3 extends over 14 amino acids. This chain's CDR3 is CASRPAGGSNEQYF. The CDR3 DNA reads TGTGCCAGCAGGCCGGCGGGGGGCTCTAACGAGCAGTACTTC.

This chain uses TRBV7-2 with TRBJ2-7; maybe TRBD2 (5 bases). The CDR3 extends over 14 amino acids. Trimming removed 0 bases from V and 7 bases from J, with 13 bases in between. Germline assignment: CDR1 SGHTA and CDR2 FQGNSA. The chain's CDR3 is CASSLARSVGEQYF. CDR3 DNA: TGTGCCAGCAGCTTAGCGCGTAGCGTAGGAGAGCAGTACTTC.

This clonotype was detected ten times or more. V is TRBV18 and J is TRBJ1-6; D ambiguous. The CDR3 extends over 13 amino acids. Trimming took 6 bases from V and 14 from J, leaving 17 bases between them. Germline CDR1 reads KGHSH; CDR2 reads LQKENI. The DNA of the CDR3 is TGTGCCAGCTCGCCCCAAGACAAGGGAGCCCTCCACTTT. Protein sequence: CASSPQDKGALHF.

V gene TRBV20-1 combines with J gene TRBJ2-7, with 9 bases lining up with TRBD2. This CDR3 has 13 residues. Germline V gene lookup returns CDR1 DFQATT and CDR2 SNEGSKA (reference sequence). Losses at the gene ends were 1 base for V and 6 bases for J; bases not matched to a gene: 4. CDR3 coding DNA: TGCAGTGCTAGAGTTCCAGCGGGAGGCGAGCAGTACTTC. Translated, it gives CSARVPAGGEQYF.

This clonotype was seen a handful of times. The V and J genes are TRBV12-3 or TRBV12-4 and TRBJ2-1; D possibly corresponds to TRBD1 (6 bases). The CDR3 totals 17 residues. V was cut by 7 bases and J by 0 bases, with 19 bases left in between. DNA for the CDR3: TGTGCCAGCACCCCGTATAGGGACACGAGCTCCTACAATGAGCAGTTCTTC. It encodes CASTPYRDTSSYNEQFF.

V and J are TRBV29-1 and TRBJ1-5; tentatively, D is TRBD1 (6 bases). This CDR3 spans 13 amino acids. The V end lost 2 bases, the J end lost 7 bases, and 12 bases lay between the germline ends. CDR1 and CDR2 from the germline V gene are SQVTM and ANQGSEA. This CDR3 reads CSVEFQQGQPQHF. The CDR3, as DNA: TGCAGCGTTGAATTTCAACAGGGCCAGCCCCAGCATTTT. The full variable domain, rest sourced from reference TRBV29-1 and TRBJ1-5, is SAVISQKPSRDICQRGTSLTIQCQVDSQVTMMFWYRQQPGQSLTLIATANQGSEATYESGFVIDKFPISRPNLTFSTLTVSNMSPEDSSIYLCSVEFQQGQPQHFGDGTRLSIL.

This clonotype showed up just a few times. The CDR3 is CSVESGNTIYF. The DNA for the CDR3 is TGCAGCGTTGAGTCCGGAAACACCATATATTTT. V is TRBV29-1 and J is TRBJ1-3; D gene ambiguous. Germline CDR1 and CDR2: SQVTM and ANQGSEA. Trimming removed 3 bases from V and 4 bases from J, with 4 bases in between. The length of the CDR3 is 11 residues. The whole variable domain, remainder taken from reference TRBV29-1 and TRBJ1-3, is SAVISQKPSRDICQRGTSLTIQCQVDSQVTMMFWYRQQPGQSLTLIATANQGSEATYESGFVIDKFPISRPNLTFSTLTVSNMSPEDSSIYLCSVESGNTIYFGEGSWLTVV.

The genes are TRBV5-1 and TRBJ2-3; D not certain. The germline CDR1 and CDR2 sequences are SGHRS and YFSETQ. V lost 0 bases to trimming and J lost 0 bases, with 8 bases between them. This CDR3 is 15 amino acids long. The CDR3 DNA reads as TGCGCCAGCAGCTTGGGACATACTAGCACAGATACGCAGTATTTT. It is translated as CASSLGHTSTDTQYF.

The chain recombines TRBV11-3 with TRBJ2-1; 9 bases map to TRBD2. V was clipped by 5 bases and J by 3 bases; unmatched bases: 8. The CDR3 loop spans 16 amino acids. Germline V gene data show CDR1 as SGHNT and CDR2 as YENEEA. CDR3 coding DNA: TGTGCCAGCAGCCCAAGGACTAGCGCCCACTACAATGAGCAGTTCTTC. This encodes CASSPRTSAHYNEQFF. Together with reference TRBV11-3 and TRBJ2-1, the CDR3 gives the full variable domain: EAGVVQSPRYKIIEKKQPVAFWCNPISGHNTLYWYLQNLGQGPELLIRYENEEAVDDSQLPKDRFSAERLKGVDSTLKIQPAELGDSAVYLCASSPRTSAHYNEQFFGPGTRLTVL.

This clonotype was observed many times. The chain employs TRBV6-6 and TRBJ1-1, with D perhaps matching TRBD1 (5 bases). The CDR3 spans 12 residues. The V end was cut by 6 bases, the J end by 6 bases, with 11 bases between. Germline V CDR1 and CDR2: MNHNY, SVGAGI (reference sequence). The chain's CDR3 is CASSPGTAEAFF. In DNA, the CDR3 is TGTGCCAGCAGCCCTGGGACGGCTGAAGCTTTCTTT.